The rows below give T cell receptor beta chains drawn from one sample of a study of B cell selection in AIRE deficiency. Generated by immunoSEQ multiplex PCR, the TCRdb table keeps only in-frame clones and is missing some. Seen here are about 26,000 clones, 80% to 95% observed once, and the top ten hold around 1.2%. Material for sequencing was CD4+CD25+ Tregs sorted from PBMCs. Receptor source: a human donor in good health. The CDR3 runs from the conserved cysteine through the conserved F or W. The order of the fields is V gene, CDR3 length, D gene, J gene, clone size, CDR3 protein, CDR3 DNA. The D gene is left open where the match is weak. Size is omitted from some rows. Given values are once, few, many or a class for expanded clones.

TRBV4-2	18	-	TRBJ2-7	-	CASSQDLMSLGMAHEQYF	TGTGCCAGCAGCCAAGATTTAATGTCCCTAGGGATGGCCCACGAGCAGTACTTC
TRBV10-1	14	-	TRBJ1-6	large	CASRTDSPGSPLHF	TGCGCCAGCAGGACGGACTCCCCGGGATCACCCCTCCACTTT
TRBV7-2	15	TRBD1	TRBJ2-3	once	CASRLQGLGTDTQYF	TGTGCCAGCAGGTTACAGGGGCTTGGCACAGATACGCAGTATTTT
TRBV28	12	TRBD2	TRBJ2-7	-	CASSPTLGGEYF	TGTGCCAGCAGTCCAACGTTGGGGGGGGAGTACTTC
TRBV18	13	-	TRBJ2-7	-	CASSPPSSYEQYF	TGTGCCAGCTCACCACCTAGCTCCTACGAGCAGTACTTC
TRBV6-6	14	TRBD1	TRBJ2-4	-	CASKQGADKNIQYF	TGTGCCAGCAAACAGGGGGCGGACAAAAACATTCAGTACTTC
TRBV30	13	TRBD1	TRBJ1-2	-	CAWGPQGFYGYTF	TGTGCCTGGGGGCCACAGGGGTTCTATGGCTACACCTTC
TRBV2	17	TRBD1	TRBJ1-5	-	CASNMLPGQGAGQPQHF	TGTGCCAGCAATATGCTTCCGGGACAGGGGGCGGGTCAGCCCCAGCATTTT
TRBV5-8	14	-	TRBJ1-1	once	CASSLSQLNTEAFF	TGTGCCAGCAGCTTGAGTCAGTTGAACACTGAAGCTTTCTTT
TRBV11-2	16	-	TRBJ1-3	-	CASSLGPRGGGNTIYF	TGTGCCAGCAGCTTAGGACCTCGGGGTGGGGGAAACACCATATATTTT
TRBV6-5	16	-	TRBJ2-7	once	CASSYPKGRGAYEQYF	TGTGCCAGCAGTTACCCTAAGGGCAGGGGGGCCTACGAGCAGTACTTC
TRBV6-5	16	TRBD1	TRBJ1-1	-	CASSYSWGQSNTEAFF	TGTGCCAGCAGTTACTCGTGGGGACAGTCGAACACTGAAGCTTTCTTT
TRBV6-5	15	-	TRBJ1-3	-	CASSSMDGTGNTIYF	TGTGCCAGCAGTTCAATGGACGGGACTGGAAACACCATATATTTT
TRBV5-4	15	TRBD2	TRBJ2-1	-	CASSPGGESYNEQFF	TGTGCCAGCAGCCCGGGGGGGGAGTCCTACAATGAGCAGTTCTTC
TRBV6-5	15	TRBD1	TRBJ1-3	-	CASSYSRTGGNTIYF	TGTGCCAGCAGTTACTCTAGGACAGGGGGAAACACCATATATTTT
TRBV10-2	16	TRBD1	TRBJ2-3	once	CASSERTGGAGDTQYF	TGCGCCAGCAGTGAGAGGACAGGGGGCGCAGGGGATACGCAGTATTTT
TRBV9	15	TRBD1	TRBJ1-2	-	CASSVLDRGLYGYTF	TGTGCCAGCAGCGTCCTGGACAGGGGATTATATGGCTACACCTTC
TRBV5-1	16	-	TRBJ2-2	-	CASSLFSLPNTGELFF	TGCGCCAGCAGCTTGTTTTCACTTCCGAACACCGGGGAGCTGTTTTTT
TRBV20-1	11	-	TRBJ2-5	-	CSAPRGETQYF	TGCAGTGCTCCCAGGGGAGAGACCCAGTACTTC
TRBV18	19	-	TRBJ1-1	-	CASSPPKGWRTQMNTEAFF	TGTGCCAGCTCACCACCTAAAGGCTGGCGAACGCAAATGAACACTGAAGCTTTCTTT
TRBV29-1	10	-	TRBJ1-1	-	CSVGGAEAFF	TGCAGCGTTGGGGGGGCTGAAGCTTTCTTT
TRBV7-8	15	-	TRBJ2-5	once	CASSVYRESRETQYF	TGTGCCAGCAGTGTATACAGGGAGTCCAGAGAGACCCAGTACTTC
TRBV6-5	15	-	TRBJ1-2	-	CASSPGHRANYGYTF	TGTGCCAGCAGTCCGGGACACCGTGCTAACTATGGCTACACCTTC
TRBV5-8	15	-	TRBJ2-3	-	CASSLGAGAPDTQYF	TGTGCCAGCAGCTTGGGTGCGGGCGCCCCAGATACGCAGTATTTT
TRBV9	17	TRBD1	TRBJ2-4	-	CASSVGGQAIAKNIQYF	TGTGCCAGCAGCGTAGGGGGACAGGCCATCGCCAAAAACATTCAGTACTTC
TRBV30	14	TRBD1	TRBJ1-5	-	CAWSVQGDNQPQHF	TGTGCCTGGAGTGTACAGGGGGACAATCAGCCCCAGCATTTT
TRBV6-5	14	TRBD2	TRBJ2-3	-	CASRERGGADTQYF	TGTGCCAGCAGGGAGCGGGGGGGCGCAGATACGCAGTATTTT
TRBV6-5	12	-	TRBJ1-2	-	CASSSRQYGYTF	TGTGCCAGCAGTTCCCGACAGTATGGCTACACCTTC
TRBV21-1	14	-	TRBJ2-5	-	CASSKFPGTETQYF	TGTGCCAGCAGCAAGTTTCCGGGGACAGAGACCCAGTACTTC
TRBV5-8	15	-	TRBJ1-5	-	CASSLRRGFNQPQHF	TGTGCCAGCAGCTTAAGGAGAGGTTTCAATCAGCCCCAGCATTTT
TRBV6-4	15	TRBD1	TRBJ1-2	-	CASSEEGGGFGGYTF	TGTGCCAGCAGTGAAGAGGGAGGGGGCTTTGGCGGCTACACCTTC
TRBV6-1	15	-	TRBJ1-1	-	CASRAFPGAFTEAFF	TGTGCCAGCAGAGCCTTCCCGGGGGCCTTTACTGAAGCTTTCTTT
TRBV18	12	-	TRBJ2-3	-	CASSPRTDTQYF	TGTGCCAGCTCACCAAGGACAGATACGCAGTATTTT
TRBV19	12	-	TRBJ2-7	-	CASRGGTYEQYF	TGTGCCAGTAGAGGCGGAACCTACGAGCAGTACTTC
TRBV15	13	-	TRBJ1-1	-	CATSRPGRGEAFF	TGTGCCACCAGCAGACCTGGACGGGGGGAAGCTTTCTTT
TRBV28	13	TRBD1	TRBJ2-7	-	CASSGGQGDEQYF	TGTGCCAGCAGTGGGGGACAGGGGGACGAGCAGTACTTC
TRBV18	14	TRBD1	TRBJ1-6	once	CASSPTGNNSPLHF	TGTGCCAGCTCACCGACAGGGAATAATTCACCCCTCCACTTT
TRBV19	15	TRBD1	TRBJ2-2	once	CASSTGQGVTGELFF	TGTGCCAGTAGTACCGGACAGGGGGTCACCGGGGAGCTGTTTTTT
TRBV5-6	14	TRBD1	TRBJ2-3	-	CASSGQGALGTQYF	TGTGCCAGCAGCGGACAGGGGGCCTTGGGTACGCAGTATTTT
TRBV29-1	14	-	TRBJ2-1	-	CSVEMWGIYNEQFF	TGCAGCGTTGAAATGTGGGGGATTTACAATGAGCAGTTCTTC
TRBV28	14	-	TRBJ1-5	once	CASSLLGPNQPQHF	TGTGCCAGCAGTTTGTTGGGGCCCAATCAGCCCCAGCATTTT
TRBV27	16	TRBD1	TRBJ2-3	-	CASSSLRDRVADTQYF	TGTGCCAGCAGTTCCCTCCGGGACAGGGTTGCAGATACGCAGTATTTT